The next 3 T cell receptor gamma chains were all read from a single sample in a study of Vδ1+ human thymocytes. Study-level points and caveats: Thymic TRG and TRD repertoires appeared highly polyclonal.

Their cognate antigens are unknown. The template was reverse-transcribed extracted RNA. Pooled V-gene forward primers with one constant-region reverse primer generated the CDR3 amplicons by multiplex PCR. TCRdb made new clone calls on the multiplex PCR reads using CATT. The sample lists tens of thousands of gamma-chain clones; around 20% were seen once. Sequenced material: Vdelta1+ gamma-delta thymocytes from the thymus. Described subset: FACS-sorted CD3+ TCRalphabeta- TCRVdelta1+ TCRVdelta2- thymocytes. The receptors originated from a girl under three years old who had congenital heart surgery.

In this sample, this clone turned up a few times. The chain joins TRGV3 to TRGJ1 or TRGJ2. This CDR3 region has 14 residues. J was trimmed by 4 bases and V by 2 bases; bases with no gene match: 8. Germline CDR1 and CDR2: VTNTFY and YDVSTARD (reference sequence). The CDR3 sequence is CATWDTYPYYKKLF. The CDR3 DNA follows: TGTGCCACCTGGGACACATACCCCTATTATAAGAAACTCTTT.

To note about this clone: This may be a read error, as it is one base from a much larger clone. This specimen includes other DNA sequences encoding the same CDR3. The chain links TRGV4 to TRGJ1 or TRGJ2. The CDR3 runs to 12 residues. Germline V CDR1 and CDR2: EGSTGY, YDSYTSSV. V shed 4 bases and J 5 bases; nucleotides not matched to a gene: 5. The CDR3 region has the DNA TGTGCCACCTGGGACCCTCATTATAAGAAACTCTTT. This gives the protein CATWDPHYKKLF.

This clone occurred a few times. This rearrangement joins TRGV5 to TRGJ1 or TRGJ2. The CDR3 contains 12 residues. In germline, CDR1 is VINAFY, CDR2 YDVSNSKD. V shed 1 base, J shed 13 bases, and the junction held 10 bases outside the gene matches. CDR3 sequence reads: CATWDRRVGKLF. The DNA of the CDR3 is TGTGCCACCTGGGACAGACGTGTGGGAAAACTCTTT.